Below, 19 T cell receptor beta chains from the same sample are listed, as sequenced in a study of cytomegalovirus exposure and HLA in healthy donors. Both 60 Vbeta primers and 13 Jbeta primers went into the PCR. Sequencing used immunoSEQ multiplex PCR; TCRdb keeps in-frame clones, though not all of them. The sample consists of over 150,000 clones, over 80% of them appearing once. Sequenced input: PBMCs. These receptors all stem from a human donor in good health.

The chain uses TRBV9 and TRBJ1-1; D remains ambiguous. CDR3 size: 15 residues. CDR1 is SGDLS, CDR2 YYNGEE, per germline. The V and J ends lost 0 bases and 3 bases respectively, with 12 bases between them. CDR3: CASSVGSQAYTEAFF. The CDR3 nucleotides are TGTGCCAGCAGCGTAGGTTCCCAGGCTTACACTGAAGCTTTCTTT.

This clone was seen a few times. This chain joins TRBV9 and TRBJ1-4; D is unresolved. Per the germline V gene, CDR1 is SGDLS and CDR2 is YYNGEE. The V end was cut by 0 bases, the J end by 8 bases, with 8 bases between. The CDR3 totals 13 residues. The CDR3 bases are TGTGCCAGCAGCGTAGGGACTGGAGAAAAACTGTTTTTT. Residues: CASSVGTGEKLFF.

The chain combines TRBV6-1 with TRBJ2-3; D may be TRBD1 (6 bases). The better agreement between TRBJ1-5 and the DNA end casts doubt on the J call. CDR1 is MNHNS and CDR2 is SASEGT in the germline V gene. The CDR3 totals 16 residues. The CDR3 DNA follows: TGTGCCAGCAGTGATGGTTCGGGGGGCCTGCCAGATACGCAGCATTTT. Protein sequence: CASSDGSGGLPDTQHF.

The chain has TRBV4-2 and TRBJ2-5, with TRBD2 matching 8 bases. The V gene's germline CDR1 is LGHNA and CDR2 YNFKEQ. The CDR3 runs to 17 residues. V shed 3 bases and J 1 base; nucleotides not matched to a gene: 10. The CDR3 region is CASSHLGVSGAQETQYF. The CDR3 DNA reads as TGTGCCAGCAGCCATCTTGGAGTTAGCGGGGCCCAAGAGACCCAGTACTTC.

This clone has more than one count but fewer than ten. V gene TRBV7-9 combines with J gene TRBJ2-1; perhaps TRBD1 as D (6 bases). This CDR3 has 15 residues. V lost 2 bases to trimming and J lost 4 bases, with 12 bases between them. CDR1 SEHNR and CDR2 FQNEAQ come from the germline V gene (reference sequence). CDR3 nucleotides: TGTGCCAGCAGCTTACAGGGGTCGGGGTACAATGAGCAGTTCTTC. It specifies CASSLQGSGYNEQFF.

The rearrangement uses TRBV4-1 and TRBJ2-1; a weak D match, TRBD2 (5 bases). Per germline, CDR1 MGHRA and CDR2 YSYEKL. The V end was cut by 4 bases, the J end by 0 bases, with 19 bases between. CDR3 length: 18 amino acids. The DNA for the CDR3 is TGCGCCAGCAGCCCCGGCCCCTTACGGGGTGGCTCCTACAATGAGCAGTTCTTC. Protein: CASSPGPLRGGSYNEQFF.

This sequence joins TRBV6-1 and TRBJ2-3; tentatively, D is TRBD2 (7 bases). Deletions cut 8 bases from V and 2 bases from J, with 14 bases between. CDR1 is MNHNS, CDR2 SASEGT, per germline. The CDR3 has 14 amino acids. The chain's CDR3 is CASLWGGATDTQYF. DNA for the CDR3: TGTGCCAGCCTGTGGGGGGGCGCCACAGATACGCAGTATTTT.

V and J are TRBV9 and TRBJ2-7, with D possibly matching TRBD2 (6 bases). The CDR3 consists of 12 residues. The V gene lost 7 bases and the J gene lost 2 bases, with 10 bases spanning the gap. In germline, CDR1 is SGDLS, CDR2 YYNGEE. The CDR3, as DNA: TGTGCCAGCTTAGGCGGGGCCTACGAGCAGTACTTC. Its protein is CASLGGAYEQYF.

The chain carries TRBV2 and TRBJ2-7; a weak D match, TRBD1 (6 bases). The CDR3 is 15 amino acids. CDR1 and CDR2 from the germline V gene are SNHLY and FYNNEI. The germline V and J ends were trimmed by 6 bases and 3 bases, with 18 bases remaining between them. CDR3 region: CASRRKGTPVYEQYF. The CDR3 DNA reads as TGTGCCAGCAGAAGAAAGGGGACACCTGTCTACGAGCAGTACTTC.

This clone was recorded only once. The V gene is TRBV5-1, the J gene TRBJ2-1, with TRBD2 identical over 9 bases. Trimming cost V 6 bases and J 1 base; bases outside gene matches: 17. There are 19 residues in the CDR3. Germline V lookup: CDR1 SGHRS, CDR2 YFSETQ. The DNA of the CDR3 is TGCGCCAGCAACATTCTACGCCCCAGCGGGGGGACTTCCTACAATGAGCAGTTCTTC. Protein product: CASNILRPSGGTSYNEQFF.

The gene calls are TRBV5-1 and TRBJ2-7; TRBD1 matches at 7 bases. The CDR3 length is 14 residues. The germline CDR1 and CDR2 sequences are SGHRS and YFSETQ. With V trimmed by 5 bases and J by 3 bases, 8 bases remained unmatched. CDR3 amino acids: CASSPGTAGYEQYF. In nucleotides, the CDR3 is TGCGCCAGCAGTCCCGGGACAGCAGGCTACGAGCAGTACTTC.

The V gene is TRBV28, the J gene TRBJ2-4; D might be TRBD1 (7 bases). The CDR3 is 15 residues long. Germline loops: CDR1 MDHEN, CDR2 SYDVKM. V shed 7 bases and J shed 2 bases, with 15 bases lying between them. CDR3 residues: CASTLEGAPKNIQYF. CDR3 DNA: TGTGCCAGCACCCTGGAGGGGGCGCCCAAAAACATTCAGTACTTC.

The CDR3 spells CASSTGQGVYGYTF. CDR3 DNA sequence: TGTGCCAGCAGCACCGGACAGGGGGTCTATGGCTACACCTTC. J is TRBJ1-2 and V is TRBV13; 10 bases line up with TRBD1. Germline loops: CDR1 PRHDT, CDR2 FYEKMQ (reference sequence). The CDR3 is made up of 14 amino acids. Trimming at V came to 5 bases and at J to 4 bases, leaving 4 bases not matched to a gene.

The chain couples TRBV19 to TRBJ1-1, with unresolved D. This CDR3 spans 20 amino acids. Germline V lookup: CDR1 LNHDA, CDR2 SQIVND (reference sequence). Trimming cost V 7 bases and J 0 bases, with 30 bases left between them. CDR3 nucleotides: TGTGCCAGTAAAATCTCAACTAGATCGTTAACAACAACAATGAACACTGAAGCTTTCTTT. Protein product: CASKISTRSLTTTMNTEAFF.

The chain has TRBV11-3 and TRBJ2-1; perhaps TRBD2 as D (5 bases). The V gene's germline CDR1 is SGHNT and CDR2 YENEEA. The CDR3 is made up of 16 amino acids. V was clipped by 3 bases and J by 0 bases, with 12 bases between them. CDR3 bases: TGTGCCAGCAGCTTTTACGGGGATAGCTCCTACAATGAGCAGTTCTTC. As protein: CASSFYGDSSYNEQFF.

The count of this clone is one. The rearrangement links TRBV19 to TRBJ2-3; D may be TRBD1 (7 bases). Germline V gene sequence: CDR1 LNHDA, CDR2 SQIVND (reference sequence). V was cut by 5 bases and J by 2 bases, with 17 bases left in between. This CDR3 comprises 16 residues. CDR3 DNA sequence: TGTGCCAGTAGTCTTACAGGGGCGGGATACACAGATACGCAGTATTTT. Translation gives CASSLTGAGYTDTQYF.

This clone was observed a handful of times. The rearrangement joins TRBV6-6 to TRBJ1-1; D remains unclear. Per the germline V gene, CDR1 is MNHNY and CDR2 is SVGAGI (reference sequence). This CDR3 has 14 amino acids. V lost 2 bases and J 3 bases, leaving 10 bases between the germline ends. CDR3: CASSYPGLHTEAFF. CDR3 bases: TGTGCCAGCAGTTACCCCGGGTTGCACACTGAAGCTTTCTTT.

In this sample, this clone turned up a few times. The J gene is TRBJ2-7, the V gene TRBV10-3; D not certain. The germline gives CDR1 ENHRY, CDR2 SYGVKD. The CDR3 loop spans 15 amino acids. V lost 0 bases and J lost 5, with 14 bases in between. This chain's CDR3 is CAISESVDGQNEQYF. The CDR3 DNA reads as TGTGCCATCAGTGAGTCGGTGGATGGGCAAAACGAGCAGTACTTC.

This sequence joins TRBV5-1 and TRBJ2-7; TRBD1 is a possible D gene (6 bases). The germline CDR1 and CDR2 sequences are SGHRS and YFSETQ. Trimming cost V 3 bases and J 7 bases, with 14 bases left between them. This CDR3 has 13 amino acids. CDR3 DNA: TGCGCCAGCAGCTCCACAGGGTTCCGAGAGCAGTACTTC. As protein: CASSSTGFREQYF.